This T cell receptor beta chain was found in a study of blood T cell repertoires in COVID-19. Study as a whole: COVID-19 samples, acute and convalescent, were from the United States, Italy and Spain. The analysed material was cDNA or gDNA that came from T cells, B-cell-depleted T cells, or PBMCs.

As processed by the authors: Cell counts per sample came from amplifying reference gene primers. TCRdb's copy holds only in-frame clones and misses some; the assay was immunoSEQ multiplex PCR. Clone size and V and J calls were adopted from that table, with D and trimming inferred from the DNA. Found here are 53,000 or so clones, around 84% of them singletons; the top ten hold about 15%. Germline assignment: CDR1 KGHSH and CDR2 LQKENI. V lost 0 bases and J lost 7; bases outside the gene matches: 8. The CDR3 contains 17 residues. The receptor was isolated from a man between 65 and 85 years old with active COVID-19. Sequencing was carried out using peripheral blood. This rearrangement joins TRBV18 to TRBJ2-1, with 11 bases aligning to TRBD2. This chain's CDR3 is CASSPPTVAGGGNEQFF. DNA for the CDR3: TGTGCCAGCTCACCACCGACCGTAGCGGGAGGGGGGAATGAGCAGTTCTTC.